This T cell receptor beta chain was observed in a study of blood T cells in healthy people across ages. The V and J ends lost 8 bases and 4 bases respectively, with 15 bases between them. The length of the CDR3 is 13 residues. Looked up from germline, CDR1 is DFQATT and CDR2 is SNEGSKA (reference sequence). A second about 7 to 11 cycle PCR used barcoded and J-beta primers. A template-switch adaptor that had 12 random nucleotides put a tag on each cDNA molecule. MiXCR, applied by TCRdb to the 5' RACE reads, yields one record per CDR3 protein. Altogether fewer than 1,200,000 distinct CDR3 sequences are present, roughly a quarter being singletons, with the ten largest covering about 0.72%. These same data were also listed under a study on T cells of mothers and their children. This second report adds: Whatever RNA was extracted went entirely into cDNA synthesis, at roughly 1.5 ug per 15 ul. Sequencing got over 10 million TCR beta CDR3 reads from each mother and approximately 3 million from each child.

Sequences were obtained from blood. The V call is TRBV20-1, the J call TRBJ2-1; a possible D gene is TRBD2 (6 bases). The clonotype was recovered from a girl aged 2 to 10 in good health. CDR3 bases: TGCAGTCATGGGACTTTCTATTACAATGAGCAGTTCTTC. It is translated as CSHGTFYYNEQFF.